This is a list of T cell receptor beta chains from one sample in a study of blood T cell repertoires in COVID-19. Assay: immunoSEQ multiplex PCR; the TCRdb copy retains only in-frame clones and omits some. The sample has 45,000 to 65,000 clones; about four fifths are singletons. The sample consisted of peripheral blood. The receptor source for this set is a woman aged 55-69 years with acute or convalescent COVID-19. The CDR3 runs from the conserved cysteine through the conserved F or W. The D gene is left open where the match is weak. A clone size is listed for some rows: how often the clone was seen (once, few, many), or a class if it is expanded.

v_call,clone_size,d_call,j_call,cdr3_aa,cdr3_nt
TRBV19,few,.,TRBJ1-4,CASSMGGGTNEKLFF,TGTGCCAGTAGTATGGGCGGGGGAACTAATGAAAAACTGTTTTTT
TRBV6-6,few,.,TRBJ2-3,CASSYTYLDTQYF,TGTGCCAGCAGTTACACCTACTTGGATACGCAGTATTTT
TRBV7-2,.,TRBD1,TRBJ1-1,CASSSGQSNTEAFF,TGTGCCAGCAGCTCGGGACAGTCGAACACTGAAGCTTTCTTT
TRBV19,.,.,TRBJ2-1,CASSKPFSSYNEQFF,TGTGCCAGTAGCAAACCTTTCAGCTCCTACAATGAGCAGTTCTTC
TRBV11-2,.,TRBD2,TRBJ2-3,CASSFARTSVGQNTQYF,TGTGCCAGCAGCTTCGCTAGGACTAGCGTCGGGCAAAATACGCAGTATTTT
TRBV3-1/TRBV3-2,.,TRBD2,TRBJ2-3,CASSQSGGGTDTQYF,TGTGCCAGCAGCCAGAGCGGGGGGGGCACAGATACGCAGTATTTT
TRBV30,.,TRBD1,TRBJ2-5,CAFRDRGTQYF,TGTGCCTTCCGGGACAGGGGGACCCAGTACTTC
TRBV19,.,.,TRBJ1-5,CASSTLTGNQPQHF,TGTGCCAGTAGTACCCTAACCGGCAATCAGCCCCAGCATTTT
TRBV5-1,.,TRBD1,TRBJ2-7,CASSLYGQGRDEQYF,TGCGCCAGCAGCTTGTATGGACAGGGACGGGACGAGCAGTACTTC
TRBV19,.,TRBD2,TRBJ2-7,CASTLREGSVYEQYF,TGTGCCAGTACCCTACGGGAGGGCAGCGTCTACGAGCAGTACTTC
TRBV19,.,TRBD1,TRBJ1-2,CASSRKTGIDGYTF,TGTGCCAGTAGTCGCAAGACAGGGATCGATGGCTACACCTTC
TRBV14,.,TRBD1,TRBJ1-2,CASSQQTGTGGSYGYTF,TGTGCCAGCAGCCAACAAACTGGGACAGGCGGCAGTTATGGCTACACCTTC
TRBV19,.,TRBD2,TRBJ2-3,CASSMFGLAGGRTDTQYF,TGTGCCAGTAGTATGTTCGGACTAGCGGGAGGACGCACAGATACGCAGTATTTT
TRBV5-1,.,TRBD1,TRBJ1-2,CASSLGQVLPAYGYTF,TGCGCCAGCAGCCTGGGACAGGTCCTCCCGGCCTATGGCTACACCTTC
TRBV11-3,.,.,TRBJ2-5,CASSSFGETQYF,TGTGCCAGCTCTAGCTTCGGCGAGACCCAGTACTTC
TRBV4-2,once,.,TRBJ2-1,CASSQDISNEQFF,TGTGCCAGCAGCCAAGATATTAGCAATGAGCAGTTCTTC
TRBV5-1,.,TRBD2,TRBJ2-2,CASSPSGRGTGELFF,TGCGCCAGCAGCCCTAGCGGGAGGGGCACCGGGGAGCTGTTTTTT
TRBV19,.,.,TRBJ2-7,CASSPRQEIAAYEQYF,TGTGCCAGTAGTCCCCGACAGGAGATAGCTGCGTACGAGCAGTACTTC
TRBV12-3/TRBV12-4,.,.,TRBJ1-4,CASSWGLGEKLFF,TGTGCCAGCAGTTGGGGACTCGGTGAAAAACTGTTTTTT
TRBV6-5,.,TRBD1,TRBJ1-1,CASSYSWSGTGTEAFF,TGTGCCAGCAGTTACTCCTGGTCTGGGACAGGCACTGAAGCTTTCTTT
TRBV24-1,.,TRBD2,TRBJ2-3,CATSSGKAADTQYF,TGTGCCACTAGCAGCGGGAAGGCGGCAGATACGCAGTATTTT
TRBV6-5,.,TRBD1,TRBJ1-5,CASRLGQGRNQPQHF,TGTGCCAGCAGACTGGGACAGGGGCGCAATCAGCCCCAGCATTTT
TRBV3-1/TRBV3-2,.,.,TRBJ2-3,CASSLGLSTDTQYF,TGTGCCAGCAGCCTTGGACTTAGCACAGATACGCAGTATTTT
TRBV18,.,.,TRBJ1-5,CASSPPSSRGPQPQHF,TGTGCCAGCTCACCACCCTCGAGCAGGGGACCTCAGCCCCAGCATTTT
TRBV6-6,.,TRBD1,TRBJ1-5,CASAPPGQGWQPQHF,TGTGCCAGCGCTCCCCCCGGACAGGGGTGGCAGCCCCAGCATTTT
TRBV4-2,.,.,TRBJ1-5,CASSQGPGEGGNQPQHF,TGTGCCAGCAGCCAAGGGCCAGGTGAGGGGGGCAATCAGCCCCAGCATTTT
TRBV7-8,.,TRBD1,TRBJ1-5,CASSLQHRGSNQPQHF,TGTGCCAGCAGCCTCCAACACAGGGGAAGCAATCAGCCCCAGCATTTT
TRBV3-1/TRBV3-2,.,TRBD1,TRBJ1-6,CASCPMTGSSPLHF,TGTGCCAGCTGTCCCATGACAGGGAGCTCACCCCTCCACTTT